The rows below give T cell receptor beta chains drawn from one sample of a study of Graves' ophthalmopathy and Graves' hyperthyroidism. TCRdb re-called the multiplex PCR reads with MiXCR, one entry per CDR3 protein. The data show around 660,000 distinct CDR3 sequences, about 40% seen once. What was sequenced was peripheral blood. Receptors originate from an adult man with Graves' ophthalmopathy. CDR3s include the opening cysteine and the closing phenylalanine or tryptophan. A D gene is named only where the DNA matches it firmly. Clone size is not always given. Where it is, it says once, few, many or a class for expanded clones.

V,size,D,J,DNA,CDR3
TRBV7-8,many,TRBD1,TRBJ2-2,TGTGCCAGCAGCTTAAGGGGCAGGGGGCGGTTCGGGGAGCTGTTTTTT,CASSLRGRGRFGELFF
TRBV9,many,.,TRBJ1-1,TGTGCCAGCAGCTTGCGGGATTACACTGAAGCTTTCTTT,CASSLRDYTEAFF
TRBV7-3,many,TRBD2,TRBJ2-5,TGTGCCAGCAGCCGAGACGGGCTAGCGGGGACCCAGTACTTC,CASSRDGLAGTQYF
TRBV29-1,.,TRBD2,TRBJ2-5,TGCAGCGTTGAAGCGGGGAGGGGCCAAGAGACCCAGTACTTC,CSVEAGRGQETQYF
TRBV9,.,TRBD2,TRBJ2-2,TGTGCCAGCAGCTCCGGAGCTAGCGGGACCGGGGAGCTGTTTTTT,CASSSGASGTGELFF
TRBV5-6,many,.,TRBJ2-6,TGTGCCAGCAGCTTTCTTGGGGCCAACGTCCTGACTTTC,CASSFLGANVLTF
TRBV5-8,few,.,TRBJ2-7,TGTGCCAGCAGGACAGATAACTACGAGCAGTACTTC,CASRTDNYEQYF
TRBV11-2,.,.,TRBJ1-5,TGTGCCAGCAGCTTACAGGCTAATAGCAATCAGCCCCAGCATTTT,CASSLQANSNQPQHF
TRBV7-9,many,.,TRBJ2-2,TGTGCCAGCAGCTTAGCTGGCAGTAGAACCGGGGAGCTGTTTTTT,CASSLAGSRTGELFF
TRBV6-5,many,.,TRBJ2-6,TGTGCCAGCAGTTATAGGGCGGTCCGCTCTGGGGCCAACGTCCTGACTTTC,CASSYRAVRSGANVLTF
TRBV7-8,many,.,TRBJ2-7,TGTGCCAGCAGCCCGGGGGCTAGCGGCTACGAGCAGTACTTC,CASSPGASGYEQYF
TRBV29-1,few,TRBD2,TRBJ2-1,TGCAGCGTTGGGACTAGCGGGAGGGACAATGAGCAGTTCTTC,CSVGTSGRDNEQFF
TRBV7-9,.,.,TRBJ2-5,TGCGCCAGCAGCTACCTTCGACAGGAGTCCCAGTACTTC,CASSYLRQESQYF
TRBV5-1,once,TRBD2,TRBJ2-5,TGTGCCAGCAGCGAGGGACTAGCGGGGGAAGAGACCCAGTACTTC,CASSEGLAGEETQYF
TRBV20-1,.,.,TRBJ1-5,TGCAGTGCCCCCAGGGCAGGGCTCGGGCGGCCCCAGCATTTT,CSAPRAGLGRPQHF
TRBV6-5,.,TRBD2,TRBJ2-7,TGTGCCAGCAGGCGAGTACTAGCGGGAGTAGGCGACGGGACCTACGAGCAGTACTTC,CASRRVLAGVGDGTYEQYF
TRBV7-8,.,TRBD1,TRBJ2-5,TGTGCCAGCAGCCCCCGAGGACAGGGGATAGAGACCCAGTACTTC,CASSPRGQGIETQYF
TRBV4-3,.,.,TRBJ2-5,TGCGCCAGCAGCCAAGTCATCAGGGGAAAGAAAGAGACCCAGTACTTC,CASSQVIRGKKETQYF
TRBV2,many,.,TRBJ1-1,TGTGCCAGTAAGTTTTACACTGGGAACACTGAAGCTTTCTTT,CASKFYTGNTEAFF
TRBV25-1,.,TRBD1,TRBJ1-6,TGTGCCAGCAGTCCTCGACAGGGTTGGAGTTCACCCCTCCACTTT,CASSPRQGWSSPLHF
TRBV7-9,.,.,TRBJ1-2,TGTGCCAGCAGCACCCCGACAGAGCCGGGGGGCTACACCTTC,CASSTPTEPGGYTF